These 25 T cell receptor beta chains were sequenced from one sample in a study of cytomegalovirus exposure and HLA in healthy donors. Vbeta (60) and Jbeta (13) primers were used in the PCR. Libraries were prepared by immunoSEQ multiplex PCR; TCRdb keeps only in-frame clonotypes and omits some of them. Of about 140,000 clones listed, roughly four fifths are singletons. The sequenced material came from PBMCs. These receptors were collected from a female donor in good health and CMV-seronegative.

The chain carries TRBV19 and TRBJ1-5, with TRBD1 matching over 11 bases. Trimming cost V 4 bases and J 7 bases; bases outside gene matches: 12. Germline CDR1 and CDR2: LNHDA and SQIVND (reference sequence). The CDR3 totals 17 residues. CDR3 coding DNA: TGTGCCAGTAGTAGGGGACAGGGGGTTGAGACAAGGCAGCCCCAGCATTTT. This encodes CASSRGQGVETRQPQHF.

Here the CDR3 reads CATSRDRLRGSRGALNGYTF. CDR3 bases: TGTGCCACCAGCAGAGATCGATTAAGAGGGAGCAGGGGGGCATTAAATGGCTACACCTTC. J is TRBJ1-2 and V is TRBV15; 7 nucleotides align to TRBD1. The CDR3 has 20 residues. CDR1 and CDR2 (germline): LNHNV, YYDKDF (reference sequence). Trimming took 0 bases from V and 6 from J; bases not matched to a gene: 22.

The gene calls are TRBV27 and TRBJ2-3, with D possibly being TRBD1 (6 bases). The CDR3 runs 15 residues. The germline V gene encodes CDR1 MNHEY and CDR2 SMNVEV (reference sequence). The germline V and J ends were trimmed by 6 bases and 6 bases, with 19 bases remaining between them. CDR3 DNA: TGTGCCAGCAGCGATCTGAAACAGGGTACGGATACGCAGTATTTT. This codes for CASSDLKQGTDTQYF.

This clone was seen more than once but under ten times. The chain combines TRBV7-8 with TRBJ2-7; D remains ambiguous. V gave up 5 bases and J gave up 3 bases, with 23 bases separating them. Looked up from germline, CDR1 is SGHVS and CDR2 is FQNEAQ. The CDR3 runs to 17 residues. Here the CDR3 DNA reads TGTGCCAGCAGCCGCGATCTGTCAGGCGCCCGAATCTACGAGCAGTACTTC. It encodes CASSRDLSGARIYEQYF.

The J gene is TRBJ2-5, the V gene TRBV9; maybe TRBD1 (5 bases). Trimming stripped 0 bases from V and 5 bases from J, with 17 bases between. This CDR3 spans 16 amino acids. CDR1 and CDR2 (germline): SGDLS, YYNGEE. The CDR3 loop reads CASSVALSWGDETQYF. In DNA, the CDR3 is TGTGCCAGCAGCGTAGCCTTGAGTTGGGGCGACGAGACCCAGTACTTC.

The V gene is TRBV7-2, the J gene TRBJ2-5, with D hard to call. V was cut by 5 bases and J by 2 bases, with 9 bases left in between. CDR1 and CDR2 from the germline V gene are SGHTA and FQGNSA. CDR3 length: 13 amino acids. The CDR3 DNA reads TGTGCCAGCAGCCTCAACAAACAAGAGACCCAGTACTTC. Its protein product is CASSLNKQETQYF.

This clone showed up just once. The chain employs TRBV15 and TRBJ2-1; 7 positions match TRBD1. J lost 8 bases, V lost 0 bases, and 7 bases had no gene match. CDR1 is LNHNV and CDR2 is YYDKDF in the germline V gene (reference sequence). CDR3 length: 15 residues. Here the CDR3 DNA reads TGTGCCACCAGCAGAGATCGATTGGACAGGTATGAGCAGTTCTTC. Translated: CATSRDRLDRYEQFF.

The chain recombines TRBV5-6 with TRBJ1-2, with a weak D call TRBD1 (6 bases). V gave up 6 bases and J gave up 4 bases, with 16 bases separating them. The CDR3 loop spans 14 amino acids. CDR1 is SGHDT and CDR2 is YYEEEE in the germline V gene. The CDR3 sequence: CASIRQDLSYGYTF. The CDR3 coding sequence is TGTGCCAGCATAAGACAGGACCTGTCCTATGGCTACACCTTC.

The chain carries TRBV27 and TRBJ1-6; TRBD1 is a possible D gene (6 bases). CDR3 length equals 16 residues. Looked up from germline, CDR1 is MNHEY and CDR2 is SMNVEV (reference sequence). V shed 8 bases and J shed 7 bases, with 21 bases lying between them. The CDR3 nucleotides read TGTGCCAGCTGCCCCCTTAGGGGGGGAAGCAATTCACCCCTCCACTTT. Translated, it gives CASCPLRGGSNSPLHF.

This chain uses TRBV10-3 with TRBJ2-3; TRBD1 is a possible D gene (6 bases). Germline V gene sequence: CDR1 ENHRY, CDR2 SYGVKD. Between the trimmed V and J ends, which lost 2 bases and 3 bases, there was a span of 12 bases. The CDR3 consists of 15 residues. In nucleotides, the CDR3 is TGTGCCATCAGTGAGAAGGGGGAAGGGACAGATACGCAGTATTTT. It codes for CAISEKGEGTDTQYF.

The V call is TRBV11-2, the J call TRBJ2-7; D is unresolved. Germline V CDR1 and CDR2: SGHAT, FQNNGV. The V end was cut by 0 bases, the J end by 1 base, with 13 bases between. The CDR3 is 16 amino acids. Here the CDR3 DNA reads TGTGCCAGCAGCTTAGATCGGTCTGCTAGGTCCTACGAGCAGTACTTC. This sequence encodes CASSLDRSARSYEQYF.

This clone was seen more than once but under ten times. The genes are TRBV11-3 and TRBJ1-1; no definite D call. Trimming pared 5 bases from V and 5 bases from J, leaving 15 bases between. Germline CDR1 SGHNT, CDR2 YENEEA. CDR3 length: 14 residues. The CDR3 sequence is CASSVPIGGTEAFF. In DNA, the CDR3 is TGTGCCAGCAGCGTCCCCATCGGAGGTACTGAAGCTTTCTTT.

V and J are TRBV5-1 and TRBJ1-6; the D gene is possibly TRBD1 (5 bases). Trimming took off 0 bases at V and 7 bases at J, with 8 bases between the two ends. Germline assignment: CDR1 SGHRS and CDR2 YFSETQ. The CDR3 length is 14 residues. In DNA form, the CDR3 reads TGCGCCAGCAGCTTGGGGGGGGTAAATTCACCCCTCCACTTT. Translating gives CASSLGGVNSPLHF.

This clone was picked up one time. The V gene is TRBV2, the J gene TRBJ2-1; no reliable D call. Germline lookup yields CDR1 SNHLY and CDR2 FYNNEI. V gave up 4 bases and J gave up 7 bases, with 5 bases separating them. The CDR3 extends over 11 amino acids. The CDR3 nucleotides read TGTGCCAGCAGTGGAGGTAATGAGCAGTTCTTC. Its protein product is CASSGGNEQFF.

The V gene is TRBV9, the J gene TRBJ2-6; 12 bases are shared with TRBD1. Germline V CDR1 and CDR2: SGDLS, YYNGEE. The CDR3 totals 18 residues. Trimming at V came to 2 bases and at J to 1 base, leaving 4 bases not matched to a gene. The DNA for the CDR3 is TGTGCCAGCAGCGTCGGGACAGGGGGCGGATCTGGGGCCAACGTCCTGACTTTC. It encodes CASSVGTGGGSGANVLTF.

The gene calls are TRBV7-2 and TRBJ1-5; 7 bases are a match to TRBD1. This CDR3 is built from 15 residues. In germline, CDR1 is SGHTA, CDR2 FQGNSA. The ends lost 3 bases at V and 1 base at J; junction bases unmatched: 3. Here the CDR3 reads CASSFGQESNQPQHF. Written as DNA, the CDR3 is TGTGCCAGCAGCTTCGGACAGGAAAGCAATCAGCCCCAGCATTTT.

V and J are TRBV9 and TRBJ1-2; TRBD1 matches 11 bases. This CDR3 contains 16 residues. Losses at the gene ends were 3 bases for V and 1 base for J; bases not matched to a gene: 5. The germline V gene has CDR1 SGDLS and CDR2 YYNGEE. The chain's CDR3 is CASSGLGTGGNYGYTF. CDR3 sequence (DNA): TGTGCCAGCAGCGGACTTGGGACAGGGGGTAACTATGGCTACACCTTC.

V and J are TRBV25-1 and TRBJ2-3; TRBD2 might be the D (5 bases). CDR1 and CDR2 (germline): MGHDK, SYGVNS. This CDR3 is built from 14 residues. Deletions cut 4 bases from V and 2 bases from J, with 10 bases between. The CDR3 DNA sequence: TGTGCCAGCAGTGGAGCGGTATACACAGATACGCAGTATTTT. Amino acids: CASSGAVYTDTQYF.

To note about this clone: This CDR3 is also generated by other DNA sequences in the sample. This rearrangement joins TRBV27 to TRBJ1-1, with D possibly TRBD1 on 6 matching bases. Trimming took 2 bases from V and 4 from J, leaving 11 bases between them. In germline, CDR1 is MNHEY, CDR2 SMNVEV (reference sequence). The CDR3 has 14 residues. The CDR3 nucleotides are TGTGCCAGCAGTTTACCGGGGGGCGGCACTGAAGCTTTCTTT. Its translation is CASSLPGGGTEAFF.

The chain recombines TRBV30 with TRBJ1-6; D might be TRBD1 (5 bases). This CDR3 comprises 15 residues. The V end lost 2 bases, the J end lost 5 bases, and 13 bases lay between the germline ends. Germline V CDR1 and CDR2: GTSNPN, SVGIG (reference sequence). CDR3 in amino acids: CAWSFGADNNSPLHF. The CDR3 region has the DNA TGTGCCTGGAGTTTTGGGGCAGACAATAATTCACCCCTCCACTTT.

The V and J genes are TRBV29-1 and TRBJ1-4; no firm D call. V shed 1 base and J shed 6 bases, with 9 bases lying between them. Per germline, CDR1 SQVTM and CDR2 ANQGSEA. The CDR3 has 13 amino acids. CDR3 residues: CSVEGQGDEKLFF. CDR3 sequence (DNA): TGCAGCGTTGAAGGACAAGGTGATGAAAAACTGTTTTTT.

The chain recombines TRBV25-1 with TRBJ1-2; 8 bases match TRBD1. Trimming cost V 3 bases and J 4 bases; bases outside gene matches: 10. Germline V gene sequence: CDR1 MGHDK, CDR2 SYGVNS. CDR3 length: 16 residues. The CDR3 sequence is CASSDSDRGHFYGYTF. CDR3 bases: TGTGCCAGCAGTGATAGTGACAGGGGCCACTTCTATGGCTACACCTTC.

The chain links TRBV28 to TRBJ2-7; D is possibly TRBD1 (5 bases). The CDR3 covers 12 residues. The V gene's germline CDR1 is MDHEN and CDR2 SYDVKM. V was clipped by 4 bases and J by 12 bases, with 16 bases between them. CDR3 sequence (DNA): TGTGCCAGCAGTTCCTACTTCAGGGTTCGGTACTTC. It is translated as CASSSYFRVRYF.

This clone was counted a single time. The V and J genes are TRBV7-6 and TRBJ2-2; a possible D gene is TRBD1 (5 bases). CDR1 and CDR2 (germline): SGHVS, FNYEAQ. The CDR3 loop spans 13 amino acids. Trimming stripped 5 bases from V and 4 bases from J, with 8 bases between. CDR3 amino acids: CASSPTATGELFF. CDR3 DNA sequence: TGTGCCAGCAGCCCGACAGCCACCGGGGAGCTGTTTTTT.

V usage is TRBV6-6 and J usage is TRBJ1-3, with D unclear. Per germline, CDR1 MNHNY and CDR2 SVGAGI (reference sequence). CDR3 length: 14 amino acids. Trimming cost V 5 bases and J 3 bases, with 11 bases left between them. In nucleotides, the CDR3 is TGTGCCAGCAGTCCCGGGGTTGGTGGAAACACCATATATTTT. Translated: CASSPGVGGNTIYF.